A single sample is the source of the 6 T cell receptor beta chains below, sequenced in a study of blood T cell repertoires in COVID-19. The repertoire was sequenced with immunoSEQ multiplex PCR; TCRdb's copy has only in-frame clones and lacks some. The sample shows about 43,000 clones, about 90% of them seen only once. Sequencing was done on a sample of peripheral blood. These receptors were taken from a woman aged 80 or older with active COVID-19.

This chain uses TRBV20-1 with TRBJ2-7; D is undetermined. In germline, CDR1 is DFQATT, CDR2 SNEGSKA (reference sequence). The CDR3 loop spans 11 amino acids. Deletions cut 4 bases from V and 7 bases from J, with 11 bases between. In nucleotides, the CDR3 is TGCAGTGCTACCCTGACTCGGGAGCAGTACTTC. Protein product: CSATLTREQYF.

The CDR3 nucleotides read TGTGCCAGCAGCTTTATTACAGGGGGCAGGGAAAAACTGTTTTTT. Protein sequence: CASSFITGGREKLFF. The chain links TRBV5-6 to TRBJ1-4; TRBD1 matches 9 bases. CDR3 length: 15 residues. The trim removed 2 bases at V and 8 bases at J, leaving 7 bases unmatched. The germline CDR1 and CDR2 sequences are SGHDT and YYEEEE.

There are a few counts of this clone. The genes are TRBV6-1 and TRBJ1-2; TRBD1 aligns across 8 bases. Germline CDR1 and CDR2: MNHNS and SASEGT. CDR3 length: 13 amino acids. V lost 3 bases, J lost 8 bases, and 5 bases stayed unmatched. The CDR3 sequence is CASSDGQGRGYTF. DNA of the CDR3: TGTGCCAGCAGTGACGGACAGGGCCGCGGCTACACCTTC.

The chain is built from TRBV6-2 or TRBV6-3 and TRBJ1-2; D gene ambiguous. Germline V lookup: CDR1 MNHEY, CDR2 SVGEGT. The CDR3 is 17 residues long. Trimming removed 0 bases from V and 0 bases from J, with 14 bases in between. The CDR3 loop reads CASSYSRRRAANYGYTF. The CDR3 DNA sequence: TGTGCCAGCAGTTACTCGAGACGGCGGGCCGCTAACTATGGCTACACCTTC.

The rearrangement joins TRBV7-2 to TRBJ1-6, with 8 bases lining up with TRBD1. Losses at the gene ends were 5 bases for V and 6 bases for J; bases not matched to a gene: 6. The CDR3 spans 15 residues. Germline V gives CDR1 SGHTA, CDR2 FQGNSA. The chain's CDR3 is CASSQQGAANSPLHF. CDR3 nucleotide sequence: TGTGCCAGCAGCCAGCAGGGGGCAGCTAATTCACCCCTCCACTTT.

The chain employs TRBV5-6 and TRBJ2-5, with 7 bases aligning to TRBD2. The CDR3 loop spans 14 amino acids. V was clipped by 4 bases and J by 5 bases; unmatched bases: 8. Per the germline V gene, CDR1 is SGHDT and CDR2 is YYEEEE. CDR3 protein: CASSPGGGWETQYF. DNA of the CDR3: TGTGCCAGCAGCCCTGGGGGGGGTTGGGAGACCCAGTACTTC.